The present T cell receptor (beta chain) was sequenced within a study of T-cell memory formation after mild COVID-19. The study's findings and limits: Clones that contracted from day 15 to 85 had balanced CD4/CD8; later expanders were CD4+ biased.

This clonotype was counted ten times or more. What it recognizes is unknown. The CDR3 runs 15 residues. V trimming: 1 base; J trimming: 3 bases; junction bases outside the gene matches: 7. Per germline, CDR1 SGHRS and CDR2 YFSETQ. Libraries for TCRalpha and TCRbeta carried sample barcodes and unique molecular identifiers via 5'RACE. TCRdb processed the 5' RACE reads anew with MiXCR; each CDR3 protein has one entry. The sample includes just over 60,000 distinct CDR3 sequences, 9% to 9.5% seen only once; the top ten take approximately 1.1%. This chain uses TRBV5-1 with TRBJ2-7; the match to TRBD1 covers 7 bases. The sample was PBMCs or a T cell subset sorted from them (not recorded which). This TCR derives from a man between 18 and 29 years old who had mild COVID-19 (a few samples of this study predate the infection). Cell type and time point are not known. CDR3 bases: TGCGCCAGCAGCTTGAAGCCAGGGGGTCTCTACGAGCAGTACGTC. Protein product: CASSLKPGGLYEQYV.